This T cell receptor beta chain was captured by sequencing in a study of blood T cell repertoires in COVID-19. On the study more broadly: From T cells, B-cell-depleted T cells, or PBMCs came the material, which was cDNA or gDNA.

In the original processing: Estimated nucleated cell counts came from reference gene primer amplification. The table came from immunoSEQ multiplex PCR; TCRdb's copy has only in-frame clones and leaves some out. From that table come the V and J calls and clone size; the DNA was used to work out D and trimming. Of about 200,000 clones in the sample, almost 90% are singletons; the top ten hold roughly 1.6%. CDR1 is SEHNR and CDR2 is FQNEAQ in the germline V gene (reference sequence). The J segment lost 6 bases and the V segment lost 5 bases, leaving 14 bases of the junction unmatched. CDR3 size: 16 residues. This clone was picked up a small number of times.

Sequencing was performed on peripheral blood. This clonotype was sampled from a man between 18 and 29 years old with active or convalescent COVID-19. This chain connects TRBV7-9 to TRBJ1-2; 8 nucleotides line up with TRBD1. CDR3: CASSRLNIGQGNGYTF. For the CDR3, the DNA is TGTGCCAGCAGCCGACTTAACATAGGACAGGGAAATGGCTACACCTTC.